This is a list of T cell receptor beta chains from one sample in a study of Graves' ophthalmopathy and Graves' hyperthyroidism. TCRdb analysed the multiplex PCR reads with MiXCR anew, one entry per CDR3 protein. The table records around 660,000 distinct CDR3 sequences, about 40% of them present only once. The sample consisted of peripheral blood. The receptor set was obtained from an adult man with Graves' ophthalmopathy. Both conserved end residues are part of each CDR3. The order of the fields is V gene, clone size, D gene, CDR3 length, J gene, CDR3 DNA, CDR3 protein. A D gene is named only where the DNA matches it firmly. A row's size may be missing; if present it is once, few, many or a size class.

>TRBV10-3|few|TRBD2|18|TRBJ2-3
TGTGCCATCAGTGGGGGACTAGCGTCAACCACTAGCACAGATACGCAGTATTTT
CAISGGLASTTSTDTQYF
>TRBV20-1|NA|TRBD1|19|TRBJ2-7
TGCAGTGCTACCCCCCTGACAGGGGTCGGCGGAGGCAGCTCCTACGAGCAGTACTTC
CSATPLTGVGGGSSYEQYF
>TRBV20-1|many|TRBD1|15|TRBJ1-6
TGCAGTGCTCCCCTCCGGGACAGGGGGAATTCACCCCTCCACTTT
CSAPLRDRGNSPLHF
>TRBV19|few|TRBD1|13|TRBJ2-7
TGTGCCAGTACCGGACAGGGGGCCTACGAGCAGTACTTC
CASTGQGAYEQYF
>TRBV19|NA|TRBD1|13|TRBJ1-1
TGTGCCAGTAGTAACTACAGGGGAGGGTTGACTTTCTTT
CASSNYRGGLTFF
>TRBV7-8|few|TRBD2|18|TRBJ2-2
TGTGCCAGCAGCTTAGATCGGCTAGCGGGGGTTAAAACCGGGGAGCTGTTTTTT
CASSLDRLAGVKTGELFF
>TRBV9|many|NA|15|TRBJ2-5
TGTGCCAGCAGCATATCGGTGGGGAGCATGGAGACCCAGTACTTC
CASSISVGSMETQYF
>TRBV6-1|NA|TRBD2|17|TRBJ2-2
TGTGCCAGCAGTGTCGGGGGGGCAGTAAGGTCCACCGGGGAGCTGTTTTTT
CASSVGGAVRSTGELFF
>TRBV5-1|once|TRBD2|14|TRBJ2-7
TGCGCCAGCAGCACCGGGACTAACGGCTACGAGCAGTACTTC
CASSTGTNGYEQYF
>TRBV5-5|NA|NA|16|TRBJ2-7
TGTGCCAGCAGCTTGGATGGCACCCCGATTTACTACGAGCAGTACTTC
CASSLDGTPIYYEQYF
>TRBV12-3/TRBV12-4|many|NA|14|TRBJ2-5
TGTGCCAGCAGTTTAGCTCTCGCTTCAGAGACCCAGTACTTC
CASSLALASETQYF
>TRBV9|many|NA|15|TRBJ1-2
TGTGCCAGCAGCGTATGGCTCAGGGCTACCTATGGCTACACCTTC
CASSVWLRATYGYTF
>TRBV7-9|NA|TRBD1|19|TRBJ2-5
TGTGCCAGCAGCTTAGGGTGGGGGACAGGGGGACAGAGGCAAGAGACCCAGTACTTC
CASSLGWGTGGQRQETQYF
>TRBV5-5|few|NA|18|TRBJ2-2
TGTGCCAGCAGCCAGACCCGAGGGGGACGTATAAACACCGGGGAGCTGTTTTTT
CASSQTRGGRINTGELFF
>TRBV27|NA|NA|11|TRBJ2-2
TGTGCCAGCAGTTTGAATGGGGAGCTGTTTTTT
CASSLNGELFF
>TRBV5-4|NA|TRBD1|14|TRBJ1-1
TGTGCCAGCAGCAAAACAGGGGGCGTCGCTGAAGCTTTCTTT
CASSKTGGVAEAFF
>TRBV7-8|many|NA|16|TRBJ1-1
TGTGCCAGCAGCTCCTCCCTCCGACAGTTTGACACTGAAGCTTTCTTT
CASSSSLRQFDTEAFF
>TRBV10-3|NA|TRBD2|15|TRBJ2-1
TGTGCCAGCAGTGAAGGGACTAGCGGGGGGAATGAGCAGTTCTTC
CASSEGTSGGNEQFF
>TRBV2|once|NA|14|TRBJ1-6
TGTGCCAGCAGTGATAAAGGGGAGTGGGGACCCCTCCACTTT
CASSDKGEWGPLHF
>TRBV20-1|many|NA|11|TRBJ2-7
TGCAGTGCTAAGGACAGCATCGAGCAGTACTTC
CSAKDSIEQYF
>TRBV5-8|NA|NA|12|TRBJ1-1
TGTGCTAGAGATGGGACGGACACTGAAGCTTTCTTT
CARDGTDTEAFF
>TRBV10-3|many|TRBD2|14|TRBJ2-5
TGTGCCATCAGTAAATTAGCGGGGGAAGAGACCCAGTACTTC
CAISKLAGEETQYF
>TRBV20-1|many|TRBD2|13|TRBJ2-7
TGCAGTGCTTGGACTAGCGGGAGTCGCGAGCAGTACTTC
CSAWTSGSREQYF
>TRBV15|NA|TRBD1|15|TRBJ2-7
TGTGCCACCAGCAGAGATCCTGGACAGGGGGGCGAGCAGTACTTC
CATSRDPGQGGEQYF
>TRBV10-3|NA|TRBD1|16|TRBJ1-5
TGTGCCATCAGTGCTAGTCGACAGGGTGTTGATCAGCCCCAGCATTTT
CAISASRQGVDQPQHF
>TRBV20-1|many|TRBD1|13|TRBJ2-5
TGCAGTTACAGGGGGCAGTCCAAAGAGACCCAGTACTTC
CSYRGQSKETQYF
>TRBV29-1|once|NA|16|TRBJ1-1
TGCAGCGTTGACTATGGGGCGGGAAACGCGAACACTGAAGCTTTCTTT
CSVDYGAGNANTEAFF
>TRBV6-5|few|TRBD1|13|TRBJ1-2
TGTGCCAGCAGTTACCAGACAGGGAATGGCTACACCTTC
CASSYQTGNGYTF
>TRBV27|NA|TRBD1|16|TRBJ2-5
TGTGCCAGCAGTTCTGCGGGACAGGGTGGTGAAGAGACCCAGTACTTC
CASSSAGQGGEETQYF